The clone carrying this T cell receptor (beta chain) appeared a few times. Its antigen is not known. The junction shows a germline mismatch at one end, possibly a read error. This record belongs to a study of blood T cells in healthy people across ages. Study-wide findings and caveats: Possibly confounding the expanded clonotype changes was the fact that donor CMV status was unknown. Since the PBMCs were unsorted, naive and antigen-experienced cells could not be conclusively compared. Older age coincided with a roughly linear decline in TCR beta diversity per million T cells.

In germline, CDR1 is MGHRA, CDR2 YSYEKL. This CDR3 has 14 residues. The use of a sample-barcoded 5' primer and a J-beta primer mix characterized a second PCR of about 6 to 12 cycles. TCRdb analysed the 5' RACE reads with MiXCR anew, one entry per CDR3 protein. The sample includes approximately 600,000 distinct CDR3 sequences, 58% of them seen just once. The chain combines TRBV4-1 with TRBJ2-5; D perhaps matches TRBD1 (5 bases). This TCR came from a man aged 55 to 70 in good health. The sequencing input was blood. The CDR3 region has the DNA TGTGCCAGCAGCCAAGGTGGGGCCGGGGAGACCCAGTACTTC. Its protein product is CASSQGGAGETQYF.